These T cell receptor beta chains were read from a single sample in a study of early T cells in non-severe SARS-CoV-2 infection. Each CDR3 protein is one row after TCRdb ran MiXCR on the 5' RACE reads. Of approximately 52,000 distinct CDR3 sequences detected, 8% appear once; the ten largest clones hold 9.4%. The sequencing sample was made of whole blood. Receptors originate from an adult who was a healthcare worker with PCR-confirmed SARS-CoV-2 infection or an uninfected control (not recorded which). The CDR3 runs from the conserved cysteine through the conserved F or W. D genes are given only for firm matches. The size of a clone is reported for some rows only, either as once, few or many, or as a class for expanded clones.

size,J,D,V,CDR3,DNA
many,TRBJ2-1,TRBD1,TRBV5-1,CASSLEGAYYNEQFF,TGCGCCAGCAGCTTGGAGGGGGCTTACTACAATGAGCAGTTCTTC
many,TRBJ1-1,.,TRBV12-3/TRBV12-4,CASSLEGALRGKAEAFF,TGTGCCAGCAGTTTAGAAGGGGCCCTGAGGGGGAAGGCTGAAGCTTTCTTT
few,TRBJ1-4,TRBD1,TRBV12-3/TRBV12-4,CASRGQTNEKLFF,TGTGCCAGCAGGGGACAGACTAATGAAAAACTGTTTTTT
.,TRBJ1-2,.,TRBV10-1,CASSELGSWAAGYTF,TGCGCCAGCAGTGAGTTAGGGTCCTGGGCGGCTGGCTACACCTTC
.,TRBJ1-1,TRBD1,TRBV5-1,CASSQDRGYTEAFF,TGCGCCAGCAGCCAAGACAGGGGTTACACTGAAGCTTTCTTT
few,TRBJ2-5,TRBD2,TRBV28,CASSPSGGYQETQYF,TGTGCCAGCAGTCCTAGCGGGGGGTACCAAGAGACCCAGTACTTC
.,TRBJ2-7,TRBD2,TRBV3-1,CASSQGLAGAYEQYF,TGTGCCAGCAGCCAAGGACTAGCGGGGGCCTACGAGCAGTACTTC
many,TRBJ2-1,.,TRBV3-1,CASSQSGQGEQFF,TGTGCCAGCAGCCAGTCGGGTCAGGGTGAGCAGTTCTTC
many,TRBJ1-3,TRBD1,TRBV7-2,CASSLGGTGAGNTIYF,TGTGCCAGCAGCTTAGGCGGGACAGGGGCTGGAAACACCATATATTTT
.,TRBJ1-1,.,TRBV11-2,CASSSQGIEAFF,TGTGCCAGCAGCTCACAGGGTATAGAAGCTTTCTTT
few,TRBJ2-5,TRBD1,TRBV27,CASRSYTGAETQYF,TGTGCCAGCAGGTCATATACAGGGGCGGAGACCCAGTACTTC
few,TRBJ1-2,.,TRBV29-1,CSVWALDGYTF,TGCAGCGTTTGGGCCTTAGATGGCTACACCTTC
few,TRBJ2-5,TRBD1,TRBV4-1,CASSLEGQGKWETQYF,TGCGCCAGCAGCCTCGAAGGACAGGGAAAATGGGAGACCCAGTACTTC
.,TRBJ2-1,.,TRBV6-5,CASSYRSTGEQFF,TGTGCCAGCAGTTACCGATCTACCGGTGAGCAGTTCTTC
.,TRBJ1-2,.,TRBV2,CASSEERHGYTF,TGTGCCAGCAGTGAAGAACGCCATGGCTACACCTTC
many,TRBJ1-4,.,TRBV11-1,CASSLSDRSSTFF,TGTGCCAGCAGCTTAAGCGACAGATCATCGACGTTTTTT
few,TRBJ1-1,.,TRBV28,CASSSFGELTEAFF,TGTGCCAGCAGTTCGTTTGGGGAGCTCACTGAAGCTTTCTTT
.,TRBJ2-7,TRBD2,TRBV4-3,CASSQADTSGREQYF,TGCGCCAGCAGCCAAGCCGATACTAGCGGGCGCGAGCAGTACTTC
many,TRBJ1-1,.,TRBV19,CASSPQGLNTEAFF,TGTGCCAGTAGTCCGCAGGGGCTGAACACTGAAGCTTTCTTT
many,TRBJ2-3,.,TRBV7-3,CASSRGGAGEDTQYF,TGTGCCAGCAGCCGTGGAGGGGCAGGGGAAGATACGCAGTATTTT
many,TRBJ2-3,TRBD2,TRBV28,CASRLLAGGPRDTQYF,TGTGCCAGCAGGTTACTAGCGGGGGGGCCGCGGGATACGCAGTATTTT
.,TRBJ2-7,TRBD1,TRBV28,CATDRGVTYEQYF,TGTGCCACCGACAGGGGAGTTACCTACGAGCAGTACTTC
.,TRBJ1-2,.,TRBV7-8,CASSLGGGRFAGYTF,TGTGCCAGCAGCTTAGGCGGCGGGCGGTTTGCGGGCTACACCTTC
medium-sized,TRBJ2-5,.,TRBV2,CASSEVGVNQQETQYF,TGTGCCAGCAGTGAAGTGGGGGTCAACCAGCAAGAGACCCAGTACTTC
.,TRBJ2-1,TRBD2,TRBV7-2,CASGARAGVSYNEQFF,TGTGCCAGCGGGGCCAGGGCGGGAGTGTCCTACAATGAGCAGTTCTTC
.,TRBJ2-7,.,TRBV12-3/TRBV12-4,CASLPSESYEQYF,TGTGCCAGCTTGCCTAGCGAATCCTACGAGCAGTACTTC
.,TRBJ1-5,.,TRBV28,CASSADGNQPQHF,TGTGCCAGCAGTGCGGACGGCAATCAGCCCCAGCATTTT
many,TRBJ1-3,.,TRBV27,CASSLQGNSGNTIYF,TGTGCCAGCAGTTTGCAGGGGAACTCTGGAAACACCATATATTTT
many,TRBJ1-4,.,TRBV6-5,CASRLRVENEKLFF,TGTGCCAGCAGGCTCCGGGTCGAGAATGAAAAACTGTTTTTT
.,TRBJ2-3,.,TRBV9,CASSVRGDLATDTQYF,TGTGCCAGCAGCGTACGAGGAGACCTTGCCACAGATACGCAGTATTTT
many,TRBJ2-2,.,TRBV10-3,CAISESKVAGELFF,TGTGCCATCAGTGAGTCGAAGGTTGCCGGGGAGCTGTTTTTT
.,TRBJ1-5,.,TRBV11-2,CASSLDGRVGNQPQHF,TGTGCCAGCAGCTTAGACGGCAGGGTTGGCAATCAGCCCCAGCATTTT
few,TRBJ2-7,.,TRBV7-6,CASSPLGSSYEQYF,TGTGCCAGCAGCCCACTGGGCAGCTCCTACGAGCAGTACTTC
.,TRBJ2-4,.,TRBV10-3,CAISDRLIGDKNIQYF,TGTGCCATCAGTGACAGGCTCATCGGGGACAAAAACATTCAGTACTTC
few,TRBJ2-2,.,TRBV15,CATSREERVAGELFF,TGTGCCACCAGCAGAGAGGAGCGGGTGGCCGGGGAGCTGTTTTTT
few,TRBJ2-1,.,TRBV5-1,CASSGTRLGRYNEQFF,TGCGCCAGCAGCGGCACGAGACTGGGGCGGTACAATGAGCAGTTCTTC
many,TRBJ1-5,.,TRBV12-3/TRBV12-4,CASSLRYPVPQHF,TGTGCCAGCAGTTTAAGGTACCCCGTTCCCCAGCATTTT
.,TRBJ2-5,TRBD2,TRBV20-1,CSARAGEETQYF,TGCAGTGCTAGGGCGGGAGAAGAGACCCAGTACTTC
.,TRBJ2-5,TRBD2,TRBV3-1,CASSGLAGAPQETQYF,TGTGCCAGCAGCGGACTAGCGGGGGCCCCGCAAGAGACCCAGTACTTC
once,TRBJ2-2,.,TRBV7-6,CASSSFGAENTGELFF,TGTGCCAGCAGCTCCTTCGGGGCAGAGAACACCGGGGAGCTGTTTTTT
few,TRBJ2-3,.,TRBV11-2,CASSLKVSGYTDTQYF,TGTGCCAGCAGCTTAAAGGTGTCGGGCTACACAGATACGCAGTATTTT
.,TRBJ2-3,.,TRBV7-3,CASSLTGYTQYF,TGTGCCAGCAGCCTCACTGGGTACACGCAGTATTTT
few,TRBJ1-1,.,TRBV25-1,CASSGWGSNTEAFF,TGTGCCAGCAGTGGCTGGGGGTCGAACACTGAAGCTTTCTTT
few,TRBJ2-1,.,TRBV28,CASNVMGGSYNEQFF,TGTGCCAGCAATGTTATGGGAGGCTCCTACAATGAGCAGTTCTTC
few,TRBJ2-1,TRBD2,TRBV7-2,CASSQGGLAGLNEQFF,TGTGCCAGCAGCCAAGGGGGGCTAGCGGGACTGAATGAGCAGTTCTTC
medium-sized,TRBJ1-2,.,TRBV27,CASSLRDNYGYTF,TGTGCCAGCAGTTTACGGGACAACTATGGCTACACCTTC
.,TRBJ1-2,.,TRBV6-1,CASSMEQGYGYTF,TGTGCCAGCAGTATGGAACAGGGCTATGGCTACACCTTC
.,TRBJ2-5,.,TRBV6-2/TRBV6-3,CASSYFTIQPELKETQYF,TGTGCCAGCAGTTACTTCACGATCCAGCCTGAATTGAAGGAGACCCAGTACTTC
.,TRBJ2-7,TRBD2,TRBV7-3,CASSLVGTSGGEQYF,TGCGCCAGCAGCTTGGTTGGGACTAGCGGGGGAGAGCAGTACTTC
.,TRBJ2-5,TRBD1,TRBV4-3,CASSQSLGTGAQETQYF,TGCGCCAGCAGCCAGTCTCTAGGGACAGGGGCCCAAGAGACCCAGTACTTC
many,TRBJ1-2,.,TRBV9,CASSVGPGRLANYGYTF,TGTGCCAGCAGCGTAGGCCCCGGACGGCTAGCTAACTATGGCTACACCTTC